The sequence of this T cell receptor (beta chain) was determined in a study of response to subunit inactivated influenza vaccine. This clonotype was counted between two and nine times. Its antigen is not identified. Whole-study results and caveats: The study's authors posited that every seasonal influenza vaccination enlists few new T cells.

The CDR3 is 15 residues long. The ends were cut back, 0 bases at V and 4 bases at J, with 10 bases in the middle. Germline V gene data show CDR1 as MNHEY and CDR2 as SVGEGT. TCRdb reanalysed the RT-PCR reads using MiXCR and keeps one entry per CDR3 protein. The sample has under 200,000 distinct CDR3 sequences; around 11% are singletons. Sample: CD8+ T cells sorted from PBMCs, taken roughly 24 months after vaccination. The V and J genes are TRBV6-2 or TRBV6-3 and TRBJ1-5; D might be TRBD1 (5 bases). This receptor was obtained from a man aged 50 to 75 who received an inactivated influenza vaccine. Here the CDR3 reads CASSYSGTENQPQHF. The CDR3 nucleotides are TGTGCCAGCAGTTACTCGGGGACTGAAAATCAGCCCCAGCATTTT.